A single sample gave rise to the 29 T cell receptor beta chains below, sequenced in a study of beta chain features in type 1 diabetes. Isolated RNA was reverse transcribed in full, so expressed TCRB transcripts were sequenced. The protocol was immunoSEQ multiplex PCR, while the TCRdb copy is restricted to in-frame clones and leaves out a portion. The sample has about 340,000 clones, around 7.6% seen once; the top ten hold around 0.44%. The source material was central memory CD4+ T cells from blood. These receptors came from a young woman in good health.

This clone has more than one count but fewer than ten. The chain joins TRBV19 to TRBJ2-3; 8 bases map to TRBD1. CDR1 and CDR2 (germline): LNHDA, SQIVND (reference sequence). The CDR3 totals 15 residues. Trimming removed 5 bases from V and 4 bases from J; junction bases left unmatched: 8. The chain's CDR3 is CASSATQGGADTQYF. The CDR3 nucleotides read TGTGCCAGTAGTGCCACACAGGGGGGCGCAGATACGCAGTATTTT.

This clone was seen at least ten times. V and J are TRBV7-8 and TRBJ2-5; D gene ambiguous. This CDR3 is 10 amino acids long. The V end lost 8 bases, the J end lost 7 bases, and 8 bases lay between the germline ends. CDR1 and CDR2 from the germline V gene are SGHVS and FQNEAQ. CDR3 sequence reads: CASSRGTQYF. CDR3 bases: TGTGCCAGCTCCCGCGGGACCCAGTACTTC.

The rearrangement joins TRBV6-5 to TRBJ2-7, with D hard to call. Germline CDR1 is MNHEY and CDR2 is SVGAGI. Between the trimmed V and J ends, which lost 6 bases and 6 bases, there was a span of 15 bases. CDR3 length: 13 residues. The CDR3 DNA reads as TGTGCCAGCAGACCCCTCCCCCCAAGCGAGCAGTACTTC. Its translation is CASRPLPPSEQYF.

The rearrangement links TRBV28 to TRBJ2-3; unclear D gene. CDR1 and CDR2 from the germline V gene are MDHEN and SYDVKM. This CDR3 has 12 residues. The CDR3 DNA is TGTGCACATAACAAGGGCACAGATACGCAGTATTTT. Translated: CAHNKGTDTQYF. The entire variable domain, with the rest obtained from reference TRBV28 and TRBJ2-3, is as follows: DVKVTQSSRYLVKRTGEKVFLECVQDMDHENMFWYRQDPGLGLRLIYFSYDVKMKEKGDIPEGYSVSREKKERFSLILESASTNQTSMYLCAHNKGTDTQYFGPGTRLTVL.

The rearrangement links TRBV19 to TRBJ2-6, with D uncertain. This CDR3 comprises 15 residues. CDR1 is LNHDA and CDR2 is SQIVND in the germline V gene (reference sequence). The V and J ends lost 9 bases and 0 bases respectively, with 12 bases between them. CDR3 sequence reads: CASKGSSSGANVLTF. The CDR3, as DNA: TGTGCCAGCAAAGGATCTAGCTCTGGGGCCAACGTCCTGACTTTC.

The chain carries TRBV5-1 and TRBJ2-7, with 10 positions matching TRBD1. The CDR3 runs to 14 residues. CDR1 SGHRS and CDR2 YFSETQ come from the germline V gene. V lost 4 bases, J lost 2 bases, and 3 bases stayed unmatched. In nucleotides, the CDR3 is TGCGCCAGCAGCCCCGGGACAGGGGCCTACGAGCAGTACTTC. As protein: CASSPGTGAYEQYF.

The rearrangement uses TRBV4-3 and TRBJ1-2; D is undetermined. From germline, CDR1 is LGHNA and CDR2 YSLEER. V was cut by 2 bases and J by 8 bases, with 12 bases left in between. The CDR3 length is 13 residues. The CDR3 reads CASSQFQRGGYTF. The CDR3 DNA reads TGCGCCAGCAGCCAATTCCAGCGGGGAGGCTACACCTTC.

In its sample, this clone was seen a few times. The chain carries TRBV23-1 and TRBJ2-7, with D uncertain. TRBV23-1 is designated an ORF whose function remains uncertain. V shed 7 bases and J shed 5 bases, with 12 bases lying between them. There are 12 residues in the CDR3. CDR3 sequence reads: CASKVVRNEQYF. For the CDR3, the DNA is TGCGCCAGCAAAGTGGTTCGGAACGAGCAGTACTTC.

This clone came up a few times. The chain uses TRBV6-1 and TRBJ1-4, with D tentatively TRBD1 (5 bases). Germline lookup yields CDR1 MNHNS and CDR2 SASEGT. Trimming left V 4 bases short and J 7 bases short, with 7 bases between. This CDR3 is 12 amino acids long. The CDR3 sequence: CASSGDREKLFF. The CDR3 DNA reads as TGTGCCAGCAGTGGGGACCGTGAAAAACTGTTTTTT.

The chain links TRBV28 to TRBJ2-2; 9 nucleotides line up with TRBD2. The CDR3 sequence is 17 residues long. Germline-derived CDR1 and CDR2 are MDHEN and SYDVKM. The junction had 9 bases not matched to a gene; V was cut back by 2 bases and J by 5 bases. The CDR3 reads CASSLIGLAGRTGELFF. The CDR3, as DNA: TGTGCCAGCAGTTTAATAGGCCTAGCGGGACGGACCGGGGAGCTGTTTTTT.

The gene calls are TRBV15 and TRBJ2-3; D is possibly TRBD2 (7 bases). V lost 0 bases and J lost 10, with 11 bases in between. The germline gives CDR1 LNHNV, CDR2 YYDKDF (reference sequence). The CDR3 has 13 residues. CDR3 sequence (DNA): TGTGCCACCAGCAGAGATCGGGGGGCGCCGCAGTATTTT. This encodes CATSRDRGAPQYF.

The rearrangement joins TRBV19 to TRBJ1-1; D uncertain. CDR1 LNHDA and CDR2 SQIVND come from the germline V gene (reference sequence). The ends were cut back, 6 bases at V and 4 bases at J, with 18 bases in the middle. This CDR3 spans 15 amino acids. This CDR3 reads CASSPYQSGGTEAFF. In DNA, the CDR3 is TGTGCCAGTAGCCCTTATCAGTCGGGCGGCACTGAAGCTTTCTTT.

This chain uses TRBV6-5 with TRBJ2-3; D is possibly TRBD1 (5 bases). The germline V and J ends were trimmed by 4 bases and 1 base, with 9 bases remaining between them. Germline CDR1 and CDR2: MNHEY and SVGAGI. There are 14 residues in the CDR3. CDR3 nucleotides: TGTGCCAGCAGTTTTGACAGACGCACAGATACGCAGTATTTT. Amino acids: CASSFDRRTDTQYF.

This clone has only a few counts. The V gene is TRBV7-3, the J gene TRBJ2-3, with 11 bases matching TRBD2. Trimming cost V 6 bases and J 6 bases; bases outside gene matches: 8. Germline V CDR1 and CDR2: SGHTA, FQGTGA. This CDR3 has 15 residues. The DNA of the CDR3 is TGTGCCAGCAGAATTAGCGGGAGGGCCGTTGATACGCAGTATTTT. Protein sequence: CASRISGRAVDTQYF.

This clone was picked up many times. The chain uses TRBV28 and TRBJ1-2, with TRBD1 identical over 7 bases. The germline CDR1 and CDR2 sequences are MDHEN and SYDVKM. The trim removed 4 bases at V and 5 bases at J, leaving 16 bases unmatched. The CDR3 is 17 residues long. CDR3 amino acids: CASSSPTGKFHYYGYTF. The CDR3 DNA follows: TGTGCCAGCAGTTCGCCGACAGGGAAATTTCACTATTATGGCTACACCTTC.

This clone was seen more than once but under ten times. In DNA, the CDR3 is TGTGCCAGCAGCGTAGGTGTAGGGGGGGCACCATACAATGAGCAGTTCTTC. This encodes CASSVGVGGAPYNEQFF. V and J are TRBV9 and TRBJ2-1; the D gene is possibly TRBD2 (7 bases). The V gene lost 0 bases and the J gene lost 4 bases, with 17 bases spanning the gap. The CDR3 spans 17 residues. Germline V gene sequence: CDR1 SGDLS, CDR2 YYNGEE.

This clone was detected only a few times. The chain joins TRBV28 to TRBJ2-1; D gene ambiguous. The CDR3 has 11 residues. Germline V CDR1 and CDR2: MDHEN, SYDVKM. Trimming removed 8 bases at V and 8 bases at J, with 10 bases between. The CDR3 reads CASLTRDEQFF. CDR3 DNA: TGTGCCAGCCTGACCCGCGATGAGCAGTTCTTC.

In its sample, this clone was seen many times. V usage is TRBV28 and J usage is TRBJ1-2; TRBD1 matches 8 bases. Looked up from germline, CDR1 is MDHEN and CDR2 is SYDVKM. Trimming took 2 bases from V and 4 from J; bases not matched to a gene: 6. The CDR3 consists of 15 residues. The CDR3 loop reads CASSLLDRVFYGYTF. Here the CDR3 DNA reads TGTGCCAGCAGTTTACTGGACAGGGTCTTCTATGGCTACACCTTC.

The CDR3 sequence: CASSILGAGNTIYF. DNA for the CDR3: TGTGCCAGTAGTATTCTCGGAGCTGGAAACACCATATATTTT. The rearrangement joins TRBV19 to TRBJ1-3; D unresolved. V was pared by 3 bases and J by 2 bases, with 8 bases between. Germline-derived CDR1 and CDR2 are LNHDA and SQIVND (reference sequence). This CDR3 has 14 amino acids. The entire variable domain, with the rest obtained from reference TRBV19 and TRBJ1-3, is as follows: DGGITQSPKYLFRKEGQNVTLSCEQNLNHDAMYWYRQDPGQGLRLIYYSQIVNDFQKGDIAEGYSVSREKKESFPLTVTSAQKNPTAFYLCASSILGAGNTIYFGEGSWLTVV.

CDR3 in amino acids: CATSRDADRRTGELFF. Here the CDR3 DNA reads TGTGCCACCAGCAGAGATGCGGACAGGCGCACCGGGGAGCTGTTTTTT. The V gene is TRBV15, the J gene TRBJ2-2; TRBD1 matches 7 bases. The CDR3 covers 16 residues. With V trimmed by 0 bases and J by 4 bases, 5 bases remained unmatched. From germline, CDR1 is LNHNV and CDR2 YYDKDF (reference sequence). The whole variable domain, filled in from reference TRBV15 and TRBJ2-2, reads DAMVIQNPRYQVTQFGKPVTLSCSQTLNHNVMYWYQQKSSQAPKLLFHYYDKDFNNEADTPDNFQSRRPNTSFCFLDIRSPGLGDTAMYLCATSRDADRRTGELFFGEGSRLTVL.

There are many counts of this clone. Here the CDR3 DNA reads TGTGCCAGCAGTCCAGTACAGGGTGCCCCCGGGGAGCTGTTTTTT. As protein: CASSPVQGAPGELFF. The chain has TRBV6-6 and TRBJ2-2; a possible D gene is TRBD1 (6 bases). Germline-derived CDR1 and CDR2 are MNHNY and SVGAGI (reference sequence). The CDR3 sequence is 15 residues long. The ends were cut back, 5 bases at V and 6 bases at J, with 16 bases in the middle.

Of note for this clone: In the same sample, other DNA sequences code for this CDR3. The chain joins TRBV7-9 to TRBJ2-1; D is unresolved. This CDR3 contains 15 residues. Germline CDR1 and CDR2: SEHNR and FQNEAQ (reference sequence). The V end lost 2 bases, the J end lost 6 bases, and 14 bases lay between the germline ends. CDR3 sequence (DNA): TGTGCCAGCAGCTTACAGACTGGGATTAGCAATGAGCAGTTCTTC. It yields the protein CASSLQTGISNEQFF.

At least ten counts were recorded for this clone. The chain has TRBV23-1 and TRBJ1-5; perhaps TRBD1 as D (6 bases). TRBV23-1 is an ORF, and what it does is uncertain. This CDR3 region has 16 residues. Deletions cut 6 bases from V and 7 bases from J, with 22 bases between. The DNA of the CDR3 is TGCGCCAGCAGGCGGGGGGCTGCGATCCATAACCAGCCCCAGCATTTT. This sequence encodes CASRRGAAIHNQPQHF.

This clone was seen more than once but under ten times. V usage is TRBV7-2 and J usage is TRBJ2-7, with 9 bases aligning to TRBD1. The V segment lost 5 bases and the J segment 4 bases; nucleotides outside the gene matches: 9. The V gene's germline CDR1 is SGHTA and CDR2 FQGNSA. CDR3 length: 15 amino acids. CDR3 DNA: TGTGCCAGCAGCCACCAACCTGACAGGGGGTACGAGCAGTACTTC. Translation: CASSHQPDRGYEQYF.

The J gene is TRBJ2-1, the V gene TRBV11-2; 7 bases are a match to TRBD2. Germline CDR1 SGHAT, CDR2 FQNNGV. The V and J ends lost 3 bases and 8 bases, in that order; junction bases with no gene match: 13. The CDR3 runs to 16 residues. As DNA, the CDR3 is TGTGCCAGCAGCTTCGGAGCTAGCGGTGTCGGCGATGAGCAGTTCTTC. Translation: CASSFGASGVGDEQFF.

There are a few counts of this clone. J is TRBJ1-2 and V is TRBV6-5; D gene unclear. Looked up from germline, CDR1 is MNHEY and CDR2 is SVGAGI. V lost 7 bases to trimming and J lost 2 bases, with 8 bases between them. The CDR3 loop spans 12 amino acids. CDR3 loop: CASTGPNYGYTF. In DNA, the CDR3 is TGTGCCAGCACGGGCCCAAACTATGGCTACACCTTC.

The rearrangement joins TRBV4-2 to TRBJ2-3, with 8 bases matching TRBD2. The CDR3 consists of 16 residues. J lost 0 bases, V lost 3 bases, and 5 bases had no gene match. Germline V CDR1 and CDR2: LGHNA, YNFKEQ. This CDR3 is CASSQVAGLSTDTQYF. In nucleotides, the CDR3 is TGTGCCAGCAGCCAGGTAGCGGGACTAAGCACAGATACGCAGTATTTT.

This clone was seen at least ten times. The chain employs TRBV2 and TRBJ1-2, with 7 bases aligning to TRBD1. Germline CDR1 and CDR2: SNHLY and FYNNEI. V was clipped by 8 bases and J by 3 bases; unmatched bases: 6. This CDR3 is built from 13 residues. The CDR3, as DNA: TGTGCCAGCGGGGGACAGTTGGACTATGGCTACACCTTC. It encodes CASGGQLDYGYTF.

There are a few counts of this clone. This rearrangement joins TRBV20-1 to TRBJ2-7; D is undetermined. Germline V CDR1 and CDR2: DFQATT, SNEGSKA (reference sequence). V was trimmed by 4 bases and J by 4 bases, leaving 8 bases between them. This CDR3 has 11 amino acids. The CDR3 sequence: CSATFQYEQYF. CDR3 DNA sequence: TGCAGTGCTACCTTTCAATACGAGCAGTACTTC.